This entry is about one T cell receptor beta chain. The entry originates in a study of cytomegalovirus exposure and HLA in healthy donors. Study as a whole: Approximately 85 million unique TCRs from HLA-typed donors were held in an early release of data.

Germline V gives CDR1 LNHDA, CDR2 SQIVND (reference sequence). This CDR3 contains 15 residues. Trimming removed 4 bases from V and 10 bases from J; junction bases left unmatched: 10. PCR used 60 Vbeta primers and 13 Jbeta primers. Measured with immunoSEQ multiplex PCR; TCRdb has only the in-frame clones, and not every one. The data contain about 130,000 clones, about 80% of them singletons. These donors, healthy bone marrow donors, were studied. Donors sampled were nominally healthy, though unrecorded immune exposures were likely. The source material was PBMCs. This chain links TRBV19 with TRBJ1-5, with 10 bases identical to TRBD1. The origin of this receptor is a male donor in good health and CMV-seronegative. Here the CDR3 DNA reads TGTGCCAGTAGTAGCGGACAGGGGGGCCATGGTCCCCAGCATTTT. Protein sequence: CASSSGQGGHGPQHF.